This TCR beta chain stems from a study of T cells in Graves' hyperthyroidism and ophthalmopathy. Each ophthalmopathy patient scored at least 3 on the Clinical Activity Score and at least 4 on NOSPECS grade, with duration under 3 months. Patients were excluded because of uncontrolled infection, other autoimmune disease, pregnancy or lactation. TCR beta CDR3 sequences were amplified from RNA transcripts. The HTBI set primed first-round TCR CDR3 RT-PCR. TCRdb itself ran the multiplex PCR reads through MiXCR, one entry per CDR3 protein. The top ten hold roughly 15% of the sample, which has 300,000 to 450,000 distinct CDR3 sequences, 15% to 20% seen once. This clonotype was observed many times. Its cognate antigen is unknown. Whole-study results and caveats: Blood also carried most thyroid clonotypes expanded above 0.001.

Germline V gene lookup returns CDR1 SGHRS and CDR2 YFSETQ. V lost 4 bases to trimming and J lost 4 bases, with 17 bases between them. The CDR3 spans 15 residues. The chain recombines TRBV5-1 with TRBJ1-1; TRBD1 is a possible D gene (6 bases). The specimen was blood. The TCR was taken from a woman aged 40 to 50 with Graves' ophthalmopathy. Written as DNA, the CDR3 is TGCGCCAGCAGCCCTGGGGGGCTTATGAGCACTGAAGCTTTCTTT. This gives the protein CASSPGGLMSTEAFF.